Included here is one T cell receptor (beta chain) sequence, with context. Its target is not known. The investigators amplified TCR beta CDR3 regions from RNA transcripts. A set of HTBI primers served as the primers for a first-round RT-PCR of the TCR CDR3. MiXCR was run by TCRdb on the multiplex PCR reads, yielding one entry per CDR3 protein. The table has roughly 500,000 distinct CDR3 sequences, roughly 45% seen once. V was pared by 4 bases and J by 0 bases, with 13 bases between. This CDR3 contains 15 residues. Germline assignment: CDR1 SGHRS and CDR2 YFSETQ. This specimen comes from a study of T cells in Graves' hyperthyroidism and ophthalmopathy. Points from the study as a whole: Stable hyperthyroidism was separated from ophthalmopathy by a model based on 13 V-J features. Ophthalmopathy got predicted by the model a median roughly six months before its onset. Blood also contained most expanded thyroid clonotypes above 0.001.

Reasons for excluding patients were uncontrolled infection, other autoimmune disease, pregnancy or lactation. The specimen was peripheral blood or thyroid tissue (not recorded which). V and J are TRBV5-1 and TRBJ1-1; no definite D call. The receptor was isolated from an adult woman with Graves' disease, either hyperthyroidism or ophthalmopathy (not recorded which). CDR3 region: CASSVGVTLNTEAFF. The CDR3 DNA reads TGCGCCAGCAGCGTCGGGGTAACCTTGAACACTGAAGCTTTCTTT.